This T cell receptor beta chain was retrieved from a study of cytomegalovirus exposure and HLA in healthy donors. Researchers ran the PCR with 60 Vbeta and 13 Jbeta primers. Produced via immunoSEQ multiplex PCR; TCRdb's table is partial and in-frame only. The sample has fewer than 45,000 clones. Note on this clone: Its antigen is unidentified.

The ends were cut back, 2 bases at V and 10 bases at J, with 14 bases in the middle. This CDR3 region has 12 residues. CDR1 and CDR2 from the germline V gene are GTSNPN and SVGIG (reference sequence). Study-level points and caveats: Productive status was seen about 90% or about 30% of the time for most TCR beta V segments in an earlier analysis. Later genetic work tied a missense DCLRE1C variant to beta-chain V and J trimming. There was a cluster of highly shared sequence variants that was likely a sequencing artifact. Among immune exposure information, only CMV serostatus was available.

This TCR was recovered from a woman aged 30 to 39 in good health and CMV-seronegative. This sequence joins TRBV30 and TRBJ1-1; D is undetermined. What was sequenced was PBMCs. The CDR3 here is CAWSPVGRAAFF. For the CDR3, the DNA is TGTGCCTGGAGTCCCGTTGGGAGAGCAGCTTTCTTT.